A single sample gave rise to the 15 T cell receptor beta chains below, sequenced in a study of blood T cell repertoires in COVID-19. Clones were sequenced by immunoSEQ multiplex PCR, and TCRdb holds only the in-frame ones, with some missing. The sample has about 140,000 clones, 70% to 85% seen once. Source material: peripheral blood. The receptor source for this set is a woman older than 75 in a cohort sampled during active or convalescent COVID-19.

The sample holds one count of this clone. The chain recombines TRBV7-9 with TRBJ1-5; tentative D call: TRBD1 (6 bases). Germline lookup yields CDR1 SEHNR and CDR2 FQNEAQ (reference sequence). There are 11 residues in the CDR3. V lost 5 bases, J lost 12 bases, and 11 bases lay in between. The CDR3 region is CASSPGTLQHF. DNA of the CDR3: TGTGCCAGCAGCCCCGGGACACTCCAGCATTTT.

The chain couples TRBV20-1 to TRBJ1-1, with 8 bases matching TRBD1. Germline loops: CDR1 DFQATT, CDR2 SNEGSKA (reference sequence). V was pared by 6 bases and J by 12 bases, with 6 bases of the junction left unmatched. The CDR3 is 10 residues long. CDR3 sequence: CSASGTGTFF. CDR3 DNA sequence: TGCAGTGCCAGTGGGACAGGAACTTTCTTT.

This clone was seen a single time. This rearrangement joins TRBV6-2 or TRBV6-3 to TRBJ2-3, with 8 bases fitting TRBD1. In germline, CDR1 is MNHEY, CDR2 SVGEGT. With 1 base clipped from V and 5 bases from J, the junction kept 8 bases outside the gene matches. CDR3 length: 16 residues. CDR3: CASSYYGTGGEDTQYF. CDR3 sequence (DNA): TGTGCCAGCAGTTACTACGGGACAGGTGGGGAAGATACGCAGTATTTT.

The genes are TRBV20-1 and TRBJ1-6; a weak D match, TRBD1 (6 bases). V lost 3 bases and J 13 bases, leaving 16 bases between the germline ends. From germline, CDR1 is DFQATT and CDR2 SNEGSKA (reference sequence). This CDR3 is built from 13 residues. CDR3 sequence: CSASNRALGPLHF. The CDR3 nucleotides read TGCAGTGCTAGTAACAGGGCACTGGGCCCCCTCCACTTT.

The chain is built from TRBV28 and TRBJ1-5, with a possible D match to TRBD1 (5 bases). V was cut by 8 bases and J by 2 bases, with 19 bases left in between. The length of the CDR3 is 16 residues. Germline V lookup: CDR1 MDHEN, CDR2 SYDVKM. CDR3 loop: CASQPSGRGGNQPQHF. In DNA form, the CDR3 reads TGTGCCAGCCAACCCAGCGGGCGGGGGGGCAATCAGCCCCAGCATTTT.

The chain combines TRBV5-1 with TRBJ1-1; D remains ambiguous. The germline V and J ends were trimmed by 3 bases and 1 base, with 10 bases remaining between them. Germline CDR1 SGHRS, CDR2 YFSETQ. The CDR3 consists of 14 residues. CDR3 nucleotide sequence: TGCGCCAGCAGCTCACAGAGTTCGAACACTGAAGCTTTCTTT. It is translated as CASSSQSSNTEAFF.

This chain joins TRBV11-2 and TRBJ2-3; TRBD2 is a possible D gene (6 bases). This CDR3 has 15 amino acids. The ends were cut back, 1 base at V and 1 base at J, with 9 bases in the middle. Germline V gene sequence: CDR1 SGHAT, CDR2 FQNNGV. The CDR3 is CASSLVGGGTDTQYF. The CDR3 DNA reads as TGTGCCAGCAGCTTAGTTGGCGGGGGCACAGATACGCAGTATTTT.

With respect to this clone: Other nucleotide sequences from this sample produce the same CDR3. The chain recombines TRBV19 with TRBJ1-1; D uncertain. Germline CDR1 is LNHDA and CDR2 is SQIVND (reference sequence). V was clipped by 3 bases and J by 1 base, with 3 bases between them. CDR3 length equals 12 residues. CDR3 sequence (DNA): TGTGCCAGTAGTATTAGGAACACTGAAGCTTTCTTT. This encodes CASSIRNTEAFF. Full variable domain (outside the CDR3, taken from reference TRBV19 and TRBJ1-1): DGGITQSPKYLFRKEGQNVTLSCEQNLNHDAMYWYRQDPGQGLRLIYYSQIVNDFQKGDIAEGYSVSREKKESFPLTVTSAQKNPTAFYLCASSIRNTEAFFGQGTRLTVV.

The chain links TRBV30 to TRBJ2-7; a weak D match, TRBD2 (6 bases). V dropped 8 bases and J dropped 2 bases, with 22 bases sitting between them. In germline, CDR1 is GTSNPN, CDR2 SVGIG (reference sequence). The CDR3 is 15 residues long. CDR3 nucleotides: TGTGCCGGATCAAATATTCGGGGGTCAGCCTACGAGCAGTACTTC. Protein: CAGSNIRGSAYEQYF.

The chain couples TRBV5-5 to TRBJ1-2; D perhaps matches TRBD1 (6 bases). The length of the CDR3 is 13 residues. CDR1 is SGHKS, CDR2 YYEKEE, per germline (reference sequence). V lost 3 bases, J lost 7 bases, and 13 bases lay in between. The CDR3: CASSYGGALGYTF. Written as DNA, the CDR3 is TGTGCCAGCAGCTATGGGGGGGCGCTTGGCTACACCTTC.

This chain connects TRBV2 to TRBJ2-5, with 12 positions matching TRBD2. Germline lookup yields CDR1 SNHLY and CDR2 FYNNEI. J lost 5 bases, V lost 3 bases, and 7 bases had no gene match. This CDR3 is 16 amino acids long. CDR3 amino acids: CASSDTSLAGGETQYF. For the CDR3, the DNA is TGTGCCAGCAGTGACACCTCCCTAGCGGGAGGGGAGACCCAGTACTTC. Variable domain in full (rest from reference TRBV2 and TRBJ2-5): EPEVTQTPSHQVTQMGQEVILRCVPISNHLYFYWYRQILGQKVEFLVSFYNNEISEKSEIFDDQFSVERPDGSNFTLKIRSTKLEDSAMYFCASSDTSLAGGETQYFGPGTRLLVL.

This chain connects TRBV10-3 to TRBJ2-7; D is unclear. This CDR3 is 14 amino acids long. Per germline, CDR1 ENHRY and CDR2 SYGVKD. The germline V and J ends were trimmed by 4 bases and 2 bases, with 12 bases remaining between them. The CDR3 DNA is TGTGCCATCAGTGCAGGCGTTTCAACCTACGAGCAGTACTTC. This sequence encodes CAISAGVSTYEQYF.

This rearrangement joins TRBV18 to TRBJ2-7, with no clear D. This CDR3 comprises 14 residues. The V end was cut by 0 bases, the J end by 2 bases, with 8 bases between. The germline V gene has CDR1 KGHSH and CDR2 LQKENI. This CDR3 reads CASSPPSVAYEQYF. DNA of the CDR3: TGTGCCAGCTCACCACCGAGCGTCGCCTACGAGCAGTACTTC.

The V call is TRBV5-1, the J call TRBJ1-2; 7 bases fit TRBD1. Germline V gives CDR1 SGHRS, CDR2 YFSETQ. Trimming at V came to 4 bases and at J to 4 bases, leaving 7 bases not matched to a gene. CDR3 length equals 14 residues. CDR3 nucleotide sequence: TGCGCCAGCAGCCCGGGACAGAGTAGCTATGGCTACACCTTC. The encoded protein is CASSPGQSSYGYTF.

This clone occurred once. CDR3 DNA sequence: TGTGCCAGCAGCGCGACAGGGGCCGGTCAGCCCCAGCATTTT. Protein product: CASSATGAGQPQHF. V usage is TRBV6-5 and J usage is TRBJ1-5, with 8 bases that match TRBD1. In germline, CDR1 is MNHEY, CDR2 SVGAGI. The CDR3 covers 14 residues. V lost 6 bases and J lost 6; bases outside the gene matches: 7.